This T cell receptor beta chain derives from a study of blood T cell repertoires in COVID-19. Libraries were prepared by immunoSEQ multiplex PCR; TCRdb keeps only in-frame clonotypes and omits some of them. This sample has 200,000 to 250,000 clones, with 86% found just once. This CDR3 has 15 amino acids. CDR1 and CDR2 (germline): MNHEY, SMNVEV (reference sequence). With V trimmed by 5 bases and J by 3 bases, 1 base remained unmatched. The TCR comes from a woman in her fifties or sixties with acute or convalescent COVID-19. The chain recombines TRBV27 with TRBJ2-6; 10 bases agree with TRBD1. Sequencing was performed on peripheral blood. The CDR3 DNA reads TGTGCCAGCAGTGACAGGGGGCATGGGGCCAACGTCCTGACTTTC. Encoded protein: CASSDRGHGANVLTF.